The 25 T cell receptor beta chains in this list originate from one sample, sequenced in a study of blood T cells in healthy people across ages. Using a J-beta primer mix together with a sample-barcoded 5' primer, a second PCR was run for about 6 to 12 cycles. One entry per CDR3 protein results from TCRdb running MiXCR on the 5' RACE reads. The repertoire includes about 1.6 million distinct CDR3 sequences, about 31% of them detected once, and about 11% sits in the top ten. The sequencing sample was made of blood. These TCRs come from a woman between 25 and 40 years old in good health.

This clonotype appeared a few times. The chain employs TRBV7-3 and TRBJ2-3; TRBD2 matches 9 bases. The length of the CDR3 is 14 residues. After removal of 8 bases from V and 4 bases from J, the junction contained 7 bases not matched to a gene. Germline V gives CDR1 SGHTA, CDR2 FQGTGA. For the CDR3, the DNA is TGTGCCAGCGGGCGGGGGGGCTTTTCAGATACGCAGTATTTT. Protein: CASGRGGFSDTQYF.

The CDR3 spells CASRYLTGTGRETQYF. The CDR3 DNA reads as TGCGCCAGCAGATACCTCACCGGGACAGGAAGAGAGACCCAGTACTTC. The chain uses TRBV5-1 and TRBJ2-7; TRBD1 matches at 8 bases. The J call is uncertain, as TRBJ2-5 better fits the DNA end. The length of the CDR3 is 16 residues. Germline V gives CDR1 SGHRS, CDR2 YFSETQ.

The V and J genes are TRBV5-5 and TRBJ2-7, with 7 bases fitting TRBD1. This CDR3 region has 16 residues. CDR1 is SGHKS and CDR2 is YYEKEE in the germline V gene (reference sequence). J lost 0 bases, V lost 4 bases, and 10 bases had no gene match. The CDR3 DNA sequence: TGTGCCAGCAGCCTTACAGACAGGGCAAGCTCCTACGAGCAGTACTTC. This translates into CASSLTDRASSYEQYF.

The CDR3 sequence is CAIRGLAGGLGDNEQFF. Written as DNA, the CDR3 is TGTGCCATCAGGGGACTAGCGGGAGGTCTTGGGGACAATGAGCAGTTCTTC. V gene TRBV10-3 combines with J gene TRBJ2-1; 15 bases agree with TRBD2. The length of the CDR3 is 17 residues. V was clipped by 6 bases and J by 5 bases; unmatched bases: 8. Germline V gene sequence: CDR1 ENHRY, CDR2 SYGVKD.

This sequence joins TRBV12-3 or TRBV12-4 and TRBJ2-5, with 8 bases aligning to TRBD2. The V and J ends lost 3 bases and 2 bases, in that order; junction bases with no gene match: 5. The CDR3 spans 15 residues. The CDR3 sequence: CASSLGLVLQETQYF. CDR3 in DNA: TGTGCCAGCAGTTTGGGACTAGTGCTTCAAGAGACCCAGTACTTC.

As DNA, the CDR3 is TGTGCCAGCAGTTTCATAGGAGGCGGCGAAGCTTTCTTT. Translated, it gives CASSFIGGGEAFF. The chain combines TRBV28 with TRBJ1-1; no definite D call. CDR1 MDHEN and CDR2 SYDVKM come from the germline V gene. V lost 3 bases and J 8 bases, leaving 13 bases between the germline ends. The CDR3 runs 13 residues.

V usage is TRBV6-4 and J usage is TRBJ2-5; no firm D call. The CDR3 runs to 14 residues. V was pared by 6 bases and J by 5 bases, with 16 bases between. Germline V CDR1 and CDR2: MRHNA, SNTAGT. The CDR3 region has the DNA TGTGCCAGCAGAAGTACGAAAGGCTCGGAGACCCAGTACTTC. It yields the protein CASRSTKGSETQYF.

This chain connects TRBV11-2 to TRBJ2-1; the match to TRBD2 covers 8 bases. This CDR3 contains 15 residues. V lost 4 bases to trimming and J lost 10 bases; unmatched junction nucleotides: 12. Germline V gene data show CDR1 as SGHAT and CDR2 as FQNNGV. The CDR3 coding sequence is TGTGCCAGCAGCTCCCTTTACGGGGGGGCGGGGGAGCAGTTCTTC. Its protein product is CASSSLYGGAGEQFF.

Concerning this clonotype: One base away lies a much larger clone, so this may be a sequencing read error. CDR3: CASSLETSSYNEQFF. Here the CDR3 DNA reads TGTGCCAGCAGCTTAGAGACTAGCAGCTACAATGAGCAGTTCTTC. The chain uses TRBV7-8 and TRBJ2-1, with 7 bases fitting TRBD2. This CDR3 comprises 15 residues. Germline V lookup: CDR1 SGHVS, CDR2 FQNEAQ. The V and J ends lost 1 base and 3 bases, in that order; junction bases with no gene match: 3.

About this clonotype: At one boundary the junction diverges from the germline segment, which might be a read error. The chain's CDR3 is CASILSRRGTEAFF. The CDR3 nucleotides are TGCGCCAGCATCCTTTCTCGCAGGGGGACTGAAGCTTTCTTT. This rearrangement joins TRBV11-2 to TRBJ1-1; 7 bases agree with TRBD1. CDR1 and CDR2 from the germline V gene are SGHAT and FQNNGV. This CDR3 spans 14 amino acids.

CDR3 nucleotide sequence: TGCAGTGCTAGAGATCTTACAGGGAGGAGAATATCCTCCTACGAGCAGTACTTC. Translated, it gives CSARDLTGRRISSYEQYF. V and J are TRBV20-1 and TRBJ2-7; D is possibly TRBD1 or TRBD2 (6 bases each). The length of the CDR3 is 18 residues. Germline assignment: CDR1 DFQATT and CDR2 SNEGSKA (reference sequence). The V and J ends lost 0 bases and 0 bases respectively, with 21 bases between them.

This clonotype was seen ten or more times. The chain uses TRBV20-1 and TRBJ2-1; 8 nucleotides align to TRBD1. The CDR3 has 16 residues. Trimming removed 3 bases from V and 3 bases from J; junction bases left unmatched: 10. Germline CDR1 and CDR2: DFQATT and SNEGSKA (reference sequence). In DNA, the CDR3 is TGCAGTGCTAGCCCTATCCTCGGGACAGGCTACAATGAGCAGTTCTTC. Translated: CSASPILGTGYNEQFF.

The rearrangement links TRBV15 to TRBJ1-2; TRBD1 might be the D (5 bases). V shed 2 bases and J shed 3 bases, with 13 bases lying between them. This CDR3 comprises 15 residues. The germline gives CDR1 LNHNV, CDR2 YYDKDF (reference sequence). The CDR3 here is CATSRPTGTYYGYTF. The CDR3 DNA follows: TGTGCCACCAGCAGACCTACCGGGACTTACTATGGCTACACCTTC.

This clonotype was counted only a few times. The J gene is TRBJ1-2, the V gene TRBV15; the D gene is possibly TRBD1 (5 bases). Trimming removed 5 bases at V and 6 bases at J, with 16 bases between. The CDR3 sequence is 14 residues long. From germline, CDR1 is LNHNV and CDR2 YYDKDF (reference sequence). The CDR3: CATSARGRFDGYTF. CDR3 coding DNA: TGTGCCACCAGCGCTCGGGGGAGGTTTGATGGCTACACCTTC.

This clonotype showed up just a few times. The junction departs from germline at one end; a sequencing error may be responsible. The CDR3 DNA is TGTGCCAGCAGCCAAGGTGGAGCGGGAGACGCCTACGATGAGCAGTTCTTC. Its translation is CASSQGGAGDAYDEQFF. The genes are TRBV4-2 and TRBJ2-1, with 8 bases that match TRBD2. CDR3 length: 17 amino acids. Germline loops: CDR1 LGHNA, CDR2 YNFKEQ.

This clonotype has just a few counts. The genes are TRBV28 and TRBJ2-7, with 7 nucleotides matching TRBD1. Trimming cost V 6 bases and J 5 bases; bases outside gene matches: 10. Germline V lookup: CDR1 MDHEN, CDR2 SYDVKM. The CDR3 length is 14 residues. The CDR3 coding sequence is TGTGCCAGCAGGGAGGACAGGTACTTCCACGAGCAGTACTTC. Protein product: CASREDRYFHEQYF.

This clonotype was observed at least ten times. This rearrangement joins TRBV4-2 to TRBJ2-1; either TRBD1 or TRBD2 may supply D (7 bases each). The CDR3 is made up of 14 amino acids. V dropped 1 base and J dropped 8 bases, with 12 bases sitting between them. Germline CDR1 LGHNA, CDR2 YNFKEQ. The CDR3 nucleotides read TGTGCCAGCAGCCAAGGGTCAGGGGGGGATGAGCAGTTCTTC. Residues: CASSQGSGGDEQFF.

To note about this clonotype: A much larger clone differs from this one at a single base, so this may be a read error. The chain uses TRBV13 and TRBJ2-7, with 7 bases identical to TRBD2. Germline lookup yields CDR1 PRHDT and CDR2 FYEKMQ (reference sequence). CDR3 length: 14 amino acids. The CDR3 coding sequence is TGTGCCAGCAGTGGCGGCGGGAGCTCCTACGAGCACTACTTC. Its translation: CASSGGGSSYEHYF.

CDR3 residues: CASSHPPGQGKQETQYF. DNA for the CDR3: TGCGCCAGCAGCCATCCTCCGGGACAGGGAAAACAAGAGACCCAGTACTTC. The chain has TRBV4-1 and TRBJ2-5, with 9 bases identical to TRBD1. The germline CDR1 and CDR2 sequences are MGHRA and YSYEKL. The CDR3 runs 17 residues. The V and J ends lost 3 bases and 2 bases, in that order; junction bases with no gene match: 10.

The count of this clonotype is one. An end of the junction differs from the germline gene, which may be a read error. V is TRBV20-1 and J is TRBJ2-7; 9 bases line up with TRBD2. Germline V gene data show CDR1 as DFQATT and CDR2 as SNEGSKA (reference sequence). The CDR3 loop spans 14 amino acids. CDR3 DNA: TGCAGTGCTAGTACTGCGGGAGGGTCCTACAAGCAGTACTTC. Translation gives CSASTAGGSYKQYF.

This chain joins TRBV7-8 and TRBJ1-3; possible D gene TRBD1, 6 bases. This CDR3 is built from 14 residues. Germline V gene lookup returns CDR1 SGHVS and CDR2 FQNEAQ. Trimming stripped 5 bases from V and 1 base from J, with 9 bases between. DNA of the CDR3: TGTGCCAGCAGCCGGGACATATCTGGAAACACCATATATTTT. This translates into CASSRDISGNTIYF.

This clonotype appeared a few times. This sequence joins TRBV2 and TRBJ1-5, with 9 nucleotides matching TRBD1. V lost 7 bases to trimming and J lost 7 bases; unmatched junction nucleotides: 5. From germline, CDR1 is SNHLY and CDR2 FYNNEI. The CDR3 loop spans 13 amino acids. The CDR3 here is CASKGQGGQPQHF. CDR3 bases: TGTGCCAGCAAGGGACAGGGAGGACAGCCCCAGCATTTT. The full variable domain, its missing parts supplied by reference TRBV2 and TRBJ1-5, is EPEVTQTPSHQVTQMGQEVILRCVPISNHLYFYWYRQILGQKVEFLVSFYNNEISEKSEIFDDQFSVERPDGSNFTLKIRSTKLEDSAMYFCASKGQGGQPQHFGDGTRLSIL.

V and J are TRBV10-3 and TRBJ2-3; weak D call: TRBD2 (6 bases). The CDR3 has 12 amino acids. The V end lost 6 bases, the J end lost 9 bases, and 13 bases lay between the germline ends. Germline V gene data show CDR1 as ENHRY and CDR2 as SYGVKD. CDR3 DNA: TGTGCCATCAGCCCGATAGCGGACACGCAGTATTTT. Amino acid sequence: CAISPIADTQYF.

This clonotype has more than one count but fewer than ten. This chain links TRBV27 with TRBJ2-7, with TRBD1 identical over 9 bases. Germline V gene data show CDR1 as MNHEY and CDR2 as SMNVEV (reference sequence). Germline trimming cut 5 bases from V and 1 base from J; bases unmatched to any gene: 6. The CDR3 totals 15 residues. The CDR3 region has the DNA TGTGCCAGCAGTAAAGGACAGGGGCTATCCTACGAGCAGTACTTC. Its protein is CASSKGQGLSYEQYF.

The CDR3 loop reads CAWSVGFGGEVLDIQYF. In DNA, the CDR3 is TGTGCCTGGAGTGTAGGGTTTGGTGGCGAAGTCCTGGACATTCAGTACTTC. V usage is TRBV30 and J usage is TRBJ2-4; D is ambiguous. CDR1 and CDR2 from the germline V gene are GTSNPN and SVGIG (reference sequence). The CDR3 sequence is 17 residues long. Trimming left V 0 bases short and J 8 bases short, with 23 bases between.